The 18 T cell receptor beta chains listed next were all sequenced from one sample in a study of T-cell memory formation after mild COVID-19. TCRdb passed the 5' RACE reads through MiXCR, listing each CDR3 protein once. This table has hundreds of thousands of distinct CDR3 sequences, about a sixth appearing once. The sequencing sample was made of PBMCs or a T cell subset sorted from them (not recorded which). The receptors shown here come from an adult woman who had mild COVID-19 (a few samples of this study predate the infection). Cell type and time point are not known.

V and J are TRBV5-1 and TRBJ2-4; 8 bases are shared with TRBD1. V gave up 4 bases and J gave up 1 base; unmatched junction bases: 10. From germline, CDR1 is SGHRS and CDR2 YFSETQ. This CDR3 spans 17 amino acids. The CDR3 spells CASSPLQGETAKNIQYF. CDR3 in DNA: TGCGCCAGCAGCCCACTACAGGGGGAAACGGCCAAAAACATTCAGTACTTC.

V usage is TRBV4-2 and J usage is TRBJ2-3, with a weak D call TRBD2 (5 bases). Per germline, CDR1 LGHNA and CDR2 YNFKEQ. V lost 0 bases, J lost 2 bases, and 9 bases lay in between. The CDR3 runs 15 residues. CDR3 coding DNA: TGTGCCAGCAGCCAAGATGGAGGCGACACAGATACGCAGTATTTT. Its translation is CASSQDGGDTDTQYF.

Ten or more counts support this clonotype. The CDR3 reads CASSQFPGQGTGELFF. The CDR3 bases are TGCGCCAGCAGCCAATTCCCGGGACAGGGTACCGGGGAGCTGTTTTTT. The chain uses TRBV4-3 and TRBJ2-2; 9 bases agree with TRBD1. V gave up 2 bases and J gave up 5 bases; unmatched junction bases: 6. The germline V gene encodes CDR1 LGHNA and CDR2 YSLEER. This CDR3 comprises 16 residues.

This clonotype has only a few counts. The rearrangement links TRBV29-1 to TRBJ1-2; D ambiguous. This CDR3 has 13 amino acids. The germline CDR1 and CDR2 sequences are SQVTM and ANQGSEA. The V end was cut by 3 bases, the J end by 1 base, with 9 bases between. The CDR3 sequence is CSVDGRSNYGYTF. In DNA, the CDR3 is TGCAGCGTTGATGGCAGGAGTAACTATGGCTACACCTTC.

This clonotype was found a few times. The V gene is TRBV5-1, the J gene TRBJ1-5, with 10 bases identical to TRBD1. Germline assignment: CDR1 SGHRS and CDR2 YFSETQ. The V segment lost 4 bases and the J segment 6 bases; nucleotides outside the gene matches: 4. CDR3 size: 14 residues. The CDR3 spells CASSDGQGGQPQHF. CDR3 bases: TGCGCCAGCAGCGACGGACAGGGGGGTCAGCCCCAGCATTTT.

This clonotype was counted a few times. The rearrangement joins TRBV12-3 or TRBV12-4 to TRBJ2-5; tentative D call: TRBD2 (5 bases). There are 17 residues in the CDR3. V shed 3 bases and J shed 5 bases, with 22 bases lying between them. The CDR3 nucleotides are TGTGCCAGCAGTTTGGCCCCCGGGCTAGCAGTAGGGGAGACCCAGTACTTC. Translated: CASSLAPGLAVGETQYF.

There are a few counts of this clonotype. The rearrangement joins TRBV12-3 or TRBV12-4 to TRBJ2-2; D call uncertain. V shed 3 bases and J shed 4 bases, with 12 bases lying between them. This CDR3 contains 15 residues. CDR3 sequence reads: CASSFRTRTTGELFF. In nucleotides, the CDR3 is TGTGCCAGCAGTTTTAGGACGCGTACCACCGGGGAGCTGTTTTTT.

The gene calls are TRBV6-5 and TRBJ2-7; D is ambiguous. The V end was cut by 6 bases, the J end by 7 bases, with 19 bases between. CDR3 length: 14 amino acids. Germline loops: CDR1 MNHEY, CDR2 SVGAGI. The CDR3 loop reads CASSPYSSLKEQYF. CDR3 nucleotides: TGTGCCAGCAGCCCCTATTCATCTCTCAAAGAGCAGTACTTC.

CDR3 bases: TGCGCCAGCAGTGGGCCTAGCGCCCACTCCTACGAGCAGTACTTC. Its protein is CASSGPSAHSYEQYF. The V gene is TRBV10-2, the J gene TRBJ2-7, with D possibly TRBD2 on 6 matching bases. The germline CDR1 and CDR2 sequences are WSHSY and SAAADI. Between the trimmed V and J ends, which lost 4 bases and 0 bases, there was a span of 13 bases. CDR3 length: 15 amino acids.

The gene calls are TRBV20-1 and TRBJ1-2; D remains unclear. The CDR3 spans 11 residues. Trimming took off 2 bases at V and 1 base at J, with 2 bases between the two ends. Per germline, CDR1 DFQATT and CDR2 SNEGSKA (reference sequence). The CDR3 coding sequence is TGCAGTGCTAGATATAACTATGGCTACACCTTC. Translated, it gives CSARYNYGYTF.

This clonotype was counted at least ten times. The J gene is TRBJ2-1, the V gene TRBV20-1; D is ambiguous. The V and J ends lost 0 bases and 1 base respectively, with 10 bases between them. CDR3 size: 15 residues. Per the germline V gene, CDR1 is DFQATT and CDR2 is SNEGSKA (reference sequence). CDR3 residues: CSAREFDVSYNEQFF. CDR3 nucleotide sequence: TGCAGTGCTAGAGAATTTGACGTATCCTACAATGAGCAGTTCTTC.

This clonotype was counted between two and nine times. The V and J genes are TRBV20-1 and TRBJ2-5, with 8 nucleotides matching TRBD2. The V gene end was trimmed by 6 bases and the J gene end by 5 bases; junction bases not matched to a gene: 5. The length of the CDR3 is 12 residues. Germline values: CDR1 DFQATT, CDR2 SNEGSKA (reference sequence). In DNA, the CDR3 is TGCAGTGCCCGGACTAGCCGGGAGACCCAGTACTTC. It translates to CSARTSRETQYF.

The rearrangement uses TRBV29-1 and TRBJ2-7; D perhaps matches TRBD1 (5 bases). The CDR3 extends over 13 amino acids. The germline V and J ends were trimmed by 0 bases and 6 bases, with 12 bases remaining between them. Germline CDR1 is SQVTM and CDR2 is ANQGSEA. The CDR3 sequence: CSVEDRDSSEQYF. The CDR3 bases are TGCAGCGTTGAAGACAGGGATTCTTCCGAGCAGTACTTC.

The gene calls are TRBV25-1 and TRBJ2-1; no definite D call. V was shortened by 4 bases and J by 7 bases, with 5 bases between the two germline ends. CDR1 is MGHDK and CDR2 is SYGVNS in the germline V gene. The CDR3 loop spans 11 amino acids. DNA of the CDR3: TGTGCCAGCAGTGTTTTAAATGAGCAGTTCTTC. This codes for CASSVLNEQFF.

This clonotype was observed many times. This rearrangement joins TRBV18 to TRBJ2-7, with TRBD1 matching over 7 bases. The CDR3 extends over 14 amino acids. V lost 1 base, J lost 3 bases, and 3 bases stayed unmatched. Germline-derived CDR1 and CDR2 are KGHSH and LQKENI. CDR3 bases: TGTGCCAGCTCACCACAGGGGGCTAGCTACGAGCAGTACTTC. Translation: CASSPQGASYEQYF.

CDR3 sequence (DNA): TGTGCCAGCAGCCCCGAGGGTGGGCGCACCTACGAGCAGTACTTC. As protein: CASSPEGGRTYEQYF. The chain employs TRBV5-8 and TRBJ2-7; a weak D match, TRBD2 (5 bases). Between the trimmed V and J ends, which lost 4 bases and 2 bases, there was a span of 16 bases. In germline, CDR1 is SGHTS, CDR2 YDEGEE. The CDR3 contains 15 residues.

This clonotype was observed a handful of times. The V gene is TRBV7-2, the J gene TRBJ1-1; D is uncertain. Trimming took off 6 bases at V and 2 bases at J, with 10 bases between the two ends. Germline CDR1 reads SGHTA; CDR2 reads FQGNSA. This CDR3 region has 13 residues. CDR3 amino acids: CASRVGANTEAFF. In DNA, the CDR3 is TGTGCCAGCAGGGTGGGAGCAAACACTGAAGCTTTCTTT.

This clonotype was recorded a few times. The genes are TRBV3-1 and TRBJ2-7; D gene uncertain. Trimming removed 6 bases at V and 6 bases at J, with 15 bases between. The CDR3 is made up of 13 amino acids. Germline-derived CDR1 and CDR2 are LGHDT and YNNKEL (reference sequence). Written as DNA, the CDR3 is TGTGCCAGCAGTTCGGGTATCGAGCCCGAGCAGTACTTC. Its translation: CASSSGIEPEQYF.